This TCR beta chain was sequenced for a study of blood T cell repertoires in COVID-19 (dated by TCRdb to 2019 to 2021). The study in broad terms: Samples from collaborators originated in the United States, Italy and Spain and spanned both the acute and convalescent phases of COVID-19. Sample metadata almost always included a de-identified subject ID, COVID-19 status, age in years and sex. The samples were drawn from the first 160 participants of the ongoing ImmuneRACE study and from 950 to 1,500 subjects provided by 6 global collaborators. Deeply sampled blood TCRbeta repertoires from subjects exposed to, actively infected with, or recovered from COVID-19 were included in the dataset. Where available, HLA class I and class II types were obtained from metadata supplied by the sample provider rather than from assay-based typing. The prospective study material was composed of cDNA or gDNA derived from T cells, B-cell-depleted T cells, or PBMCs. The repertoires were released in a freely available public database meant as a resource for research on the immune response to SARS-CoV-2.

A note on this clone: Its antigen remains unidentified. Base qualities are not provided; no much larger clone lies one nucleotide away.

Findings and caveats that apply to the study as a whole: Clinical and demographic metadata were provided uncurated, with the amount varying by source and participant.

The trim is 0 bases for V and 2 bases for J, with a gap of 12 bases between the germline ends. CDR1 and CDR2 are drawn from the germline V gene: SGHRS, YFSETQ. The cysteine opens and the phenylalanine closes a CDR3 of 15 amino acids. Here the CDR3 DNA is all that survives: 45 bases in frame from base 1. The immunoSEQ Assay, a bias-controlled multiplex PCR, was used to amplify TCRbeta CDR3 regions from genomic DNA. Turning to the authors' computational methods: Nucleated cell counts per sample were estimated from amplification of reference gene primers within the assay. To quantify the absolute abundance of each unique TCRbeta CDR3 rearrangement, sequence reads were collapsed and filtered. For each sample, productive Simpson clonality was calculated as the square root of Simpson's diversity index over productive rearrangements. TCRdb re-hosts the immuneACCESS table, in-frame sequences only. Its copies lack some clones; in the studies checked, an unresolved V gene accounts for under half of them, and the cause for the rest is not known. V, J and clone size are those of that table, while D and trimming were read from the DNA. This sample has about 76,000 clones in its table, and about 88% of those were observed once. About a tenth of the sample comes from the top ten.

At one collaborating source in Seattle, patients were enrolled during active infection and were followed longitudinally through the course of disease. Each collaborating institution followed its own protocols to collect whole blood in K2EDTA tubes. Collaborator samples were shipped for TCRbeta analysis as frozen whole blood, isolated PBMCs, or DNA extracted from either sample type. The chain employs TRBV5-1 and TRBJ2-7, and TRBD2 may be the D gene, going by 6 matching bases. Sequenced sample: peripheral blood. The receptor was derived from a man between 60 and 70 years old with COVID-19, enrolled during active disease. Here the CDR3 is given as CASSLGGSGTYEQYF. The nucleotides are TGCGCCAGCAGCTTGGGAGGTAGCGGAACCTACGAGCAGTACTTC.